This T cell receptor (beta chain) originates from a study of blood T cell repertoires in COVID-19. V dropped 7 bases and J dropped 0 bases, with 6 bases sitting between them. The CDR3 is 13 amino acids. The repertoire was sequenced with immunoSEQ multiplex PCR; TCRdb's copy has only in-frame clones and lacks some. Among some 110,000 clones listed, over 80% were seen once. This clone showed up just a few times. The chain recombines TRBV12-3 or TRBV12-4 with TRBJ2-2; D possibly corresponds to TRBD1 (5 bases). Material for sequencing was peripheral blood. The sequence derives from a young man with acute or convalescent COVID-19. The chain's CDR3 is CASKGANTGELFF. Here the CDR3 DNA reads TGTGCCAGCAAAGGGGCGAACACCGGGGAGCTGTTTTTT.